The T cell receptor (beta chain) described here comes from a study of identical twins. This CDR3 spans 14 amino acids. Trimming shortened V by 4 bases and J by 1 base, and 13 bases separated the two germline ends. The germline gives CDR1 DFQATT, CDR2 SNEGSKA (reference sequence). Template switching added a universal primer site; cDNA carried unique molecular identifiers. Each CDR3 protein gets one entry after TCRdb re-called the 5' RACE reads with MiXCR. The table records about 260,000 distinct CDR3 sequences, roughly 7% of them present only once. Findings of the study overall: Instead of following the same donors, the conclusions were based on cross-sectional statistical analysis. With abundant cord blood beta clonotypes, insertions were fewer; memory repertoires showed no such pattern.

This clonotype showed up just a few times. No antigen is known for it. The same data also went into a second study, on yellow fever vaccine responses in identical twins. As reported in that work: Each twin's T cell response to the vaccine was reported to look partly convergent and partly personalized.

The chain couples TRBV20-1 to TRBJ1-1; D perhaps matches TRBD1 (6 bases). The sample consisted of memory (CD45RO+) T cells sorted from blood. The TCR sequence derives from a woman between 18 and 30 years old in good health. CDR3 sequence: CSANPGHKNTEAFF. DNA of the CDR3: TGCAGTGCTAACCCGGGACATAAGAACACTGAAGCTTTCTTT.